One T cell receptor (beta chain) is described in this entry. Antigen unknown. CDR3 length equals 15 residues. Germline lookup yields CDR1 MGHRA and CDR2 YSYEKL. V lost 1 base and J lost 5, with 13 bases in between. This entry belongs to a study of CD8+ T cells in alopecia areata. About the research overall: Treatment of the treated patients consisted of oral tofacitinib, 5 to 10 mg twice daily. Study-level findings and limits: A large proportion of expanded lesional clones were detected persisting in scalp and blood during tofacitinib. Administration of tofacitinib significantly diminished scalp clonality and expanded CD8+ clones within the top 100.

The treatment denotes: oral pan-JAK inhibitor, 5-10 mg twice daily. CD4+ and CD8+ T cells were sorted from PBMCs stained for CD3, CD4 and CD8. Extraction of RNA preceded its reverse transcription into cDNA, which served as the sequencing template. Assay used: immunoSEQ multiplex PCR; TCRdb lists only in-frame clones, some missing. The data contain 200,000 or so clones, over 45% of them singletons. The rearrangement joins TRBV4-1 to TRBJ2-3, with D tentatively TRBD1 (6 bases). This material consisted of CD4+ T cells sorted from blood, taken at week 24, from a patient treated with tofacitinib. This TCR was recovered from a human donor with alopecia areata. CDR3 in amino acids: CASSQGWGQVDTQYF. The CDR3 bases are TGCGCCAGCAGCCAAGGGTGGGGGCAGGTAGATACGCAGTATTTT.